This T cell receptor beta chain appears in the sequencing data of a study of human T cells and chemical hapten exposure. General observations from the study: Significantly more large CDR3 similarity clusters were formed by expanded TCRs than by controls.

This clonotype was seen more than once but under ten times. The antigen is undetermined. Time point defined: patch test 1, 2 weeks after DPC sensitization. Treatment meaning: therapeutic diphenylcyclopropenone sensitization with weekly scalp DPC. Unseparated into fractions, whole blood served as the source from which total RNA was extracted. CDR1 and CDR2 from the germline V gene are MNHNS and SASEGT. V lost 4 bases to trimming and J lost 4 bases, with 11 bases between them. The CDR3 totals 15 residues. Unique molecular identifiers were affixed to discrete cDNA molecules within the library. One entry per CDR3 protein results from TCRdb running MiXCR on the RACE reads. The sample yields 95,000 or so distinct CDR3 sequences, roughly 10% seen once.

Here the sequenced sample was whole blood, taken in connection with sensitization to the hapten diphenylcyclopropenone (DPC). The sequence was collected from a man between 40 and 49 years old with alopecia areata. Some clones in this sample may be carry-over from other donors' samples. V usage is TRBV6-1 and J usage is TRBJ2-6, with D maybe TRBD1 (5 bases). CDR3 in amino acids: CASSAQGGGANVLTF. CDR3 in DNA: TGTGCCAGCAGTGCTCAGGGTGGAGGGGCCAACGTCCTGACTTTC.